The clone carrying this T cell receptor beta chain was seen a handful of times. Its antigen is still unknown. TCRdb itself ran the 5' RACE reads through MiXCR, one entry per CDR3 protein. This repertoire shows fewer than 250,000 distinct CDR3 sequences, approximately 10% found once; its top ten account for under 3.5%. The CDR3 runs to 15 residues. Looked up from germline, CDR1 is SGHNT and CDR2 is YENEEA. V shed 6 bases and J 8 bases; nucleotides not matched to a gene: 12. The data were obtained in a study of T-cell memory formation after mild COVID-19. Study results and limitations: Mainly in CM and EM were contracting CD4+ clones; CD8+ were in EMRA.

The sample was PBMCs or a T cell subset sorted from them (not recorded which). The V call is TRBV11-3, the J call TRBJ2-1; TRBD2 aligns across 8 bases. The TCR comes from a man younger than 35 who had mild COVID-19 (a few samples of this study predate the infection). Cell type and time point are not known. CDR3 amino acids: CASSRRGTSGDEQFF. CDR3 sequence (DNA): TGTGCCAGCAGTCGGAGGGGGACTAGTGGCGATGAGCAGTTCTTC.